These T cell receptor beta chains were read from a single sample in a study of OX40 agonist ivuxolimab in advanced cancers. Clones were read by immunoSEQ multiplex PCR, and TCRdb kept only the in-frame ones, dropping some. The sample gives tens of thousands of clones, roughly nine tenths of which show up once; 0.33% is in the top ten. The material sequenced was CD4+ or CD8+ T cells sorted from blood, taken in a trial of the OX40 agonist ivuxolimab. These receptors were obtained from an adult with an advanced solid tumor such as melanoma, head and neck, liver or kidney cancer. The CDR3 runs from the conserved cysteine through the conserved F or W. A D gene is named only where the DNA matches it firmly. Clone size appears in some rows only: once, few, many, or a class for an expanded clone.

j_call: TRBJ2-1
clone_size: NA
d_call: NA
v_call: TRBV7-2
cdr3_aa: CASSRQIPSYNEQFF
cdr3_nt: TGTGCCAGCAGCCGACAGATTCCCTCCTACAATGAGCAGTTCTTC

j_call: TRBJ1-1
clone_size: few
d_call: NA
v_call: TRBV7-2
cdr3_aa: CASSYEARGAGEAFF
cdr3_nt: TGTGCCAGCAGCTACGAGGCTCGGGGGGCCGGGGAAGCTTTCTTT

j_call: TRBJ2-2
clone_size: NA
d_call: TRBD1
v_call: TRBV5-1
cdr3_aa: CASSLTGRLTGELFF
cdr3_nt: TGCGCCAGCAGCCTGACAGGGCGATTGACCGGGGAGCTGTTTTTT

j_call: TRBJ2-1
clone_size: NA
d_call: TRBD1
v_call: TRBV19
cdr3_aa: CASKEDRVNEQFF
cdr3_nt: TGTGCCAGTAAAGAGGACAGGGTAAATGAGCAGTTCTTC

j_call: TRBJ2-4
clone_size: NA
d_call: TRBD1
v_call: TRBV5-1
cdr3_aa: CASSATTGSGTKNIQYF
cdr3_nt: TGCGCCAGCAGCGCGACGACAGGGAGTGGGACCAAAAACATTCAGTACTTC

j_call: TRBJ1-1
clone_size: once
d_call: TRBD1
v_call: TRBV6-1
cdr3_aa: CASTGGASEAFF
cdr3_nt: TGTGCCAGTACAGGGGGCGCATCTGAAGCTTTCTTT

j_call: TRBJ1-5
clone_size: NA
d_call: NA
v_call: TRBV18
cdr3_aa: CASSPRGEGPQHF
cdr3_nt: TGTGCCAGCTCACCAAGGGGGGAGGGGCCCCAGCATTTT

j_call: TRBJ1-5
clone_size: NA
d_call: TRBD1
v_call: TRBV6-1
cdr3_aa: CASISETGGGQPQHF
cdr3_nt: TGTGCCAGCATCTCAGAGACAGGGGGAGGTCAGCCCCAGCATTTT

j_call: TRBJ1-1
clone_size: NA
d_call: NA
v_call: TRBV20-1
cdr3_aa: CSAAHPGQAFF
cdr3_nt: TGCAGTGCTGCCCACCCAGGGCAAGCTTTCTTT

j_call: TRBJ2-3
clone_size: NA
d_call: NA
v_call: TRBV5-1
cdr3_aa: CASSLESDTDTQYF
cdr3_nt: TGCGCCAGCAGCTTGGAGAGTGACACAGATACGCAGTATTTT

j_call: TRBJ1-1
clone_size: NA
d_call: NA
v_call: TRBV14
cdr3_aa: CASSHHWAQGNTEAFF
cdr3_nt: TGTGCCAGCAGCCACCATTGGGCCCAGGGAAACACTGAAGCTTTCTTT

j_call: TRBJ1-1
clone_size: NA
d_call: NA
v_call: TRBV11-1
cdr3_aa: CASSLVLVNTEAFF
cdr3_nt: TGTGCCAGCAGCTTAGTGTTGGTCAACACTGAAGCTTTCTTT

j_call: TRBJ2-1
clone_size: NA
d_call: TRBD2
v_call: TRBV28
cdr3_aa: CASSLAGGYNEQFF
cdr3_nt: TGTGCCAGCAGTTTAGCGGGAGGGTACAATGAGCAGTTCTTC

j_call: TRBJ1-1
clone_size: NA
d_call: NA
v_call: TRBV30
cdr3_aa: CAWAGGGGTEAFF
cdr3_nt: TGTGCCTGGGCTGGCGGGGGGGGCACTGAAGCTTTCTTT

j_call: TRBJ2-4
clone_size: NA
d_call: NA
v_call: TRBV2
cdr3_aa: CASRAGLLGRKNIQYF
cdr3_nt: TGTGCCAGCAGGGCGGGACTCCTGGGGCGCAAAAACATTCAGTACTTC

j_call: TRBJ1-1
clone_size: NA
d_call: TRBD1
v_call: TRBV29-1
cdr3_aa: CSDVGTGNTEAFF
cdr3_nt: TGCAGCGACGTCGGGACAGGGAACACTGAAGCTTTCTTT

j_call: TRBJ2-5
clone_size: NA
d_call: TRBD1
v_call: TRBV7-3
cdr3_aa: CASSLGQAGQETQYF
cdr3_nt: TGTGCCAGCAGCCTGGGACAGGCCGGCCAAGAGACCCAGTACTTC